This passage covers 10 T cell receptor beta chains from one sample sequenced in a study of regulatory T cells in long-lasting Graves disease. According to the study, TCR beta libraries were built with iRepertoire HTBI primers and CDR3-region Arm-PCR. TCRdb recomputed calls from the multiplex PCR reads with MiXCR, one row per CDR3 protein. Of around 460,000 distinct CDR3 sequences listed, roughly 15% are singletons. Time point specified: newly diagnosed GD, antithyroid drugs for less than 3 months. RNA isolated from PBMCs was used to make the TCR library. The same data also went into a second study, on T cells in Graves' hyperthyroidism and ophthalmopathy.

The material was peripheral blood mononuclear cells (PBMCs), obtained at new diagnosis, from a patient treated with antithyroid drugs. These receptors all stem from a woman in her forties or fifties with Graves disease.

A word on this clonotype: This clone may be a read error of a much larger clone one base away. The chain uses TRBV24-1 and TRBJ1-3; D gene ambiguous. The CDR3 extends over 13 amino acids. Germline assignment: CDR1 KGHDR and CDR2 SFDVKD. With 5 bases removed from V and 0 bases from J, the gap between germline ends came to 4 bases. CDR3 sequence: CATSAASGNTIYF. The CDR3 DNA follows: TGTGCCACCAGTGCAGCCTCTGGAAACACCATATATTTT.

V gene TRBV12-3 or TRBV12-4 combines with J gene TRBJ2-5; D unclear. Between the trimmed V and J ends, which lost 3 bases and 1 base, there was a span of 9 bases. CDR3 length equals 14 residues. This CDR3 reads CASSFLVSQETQYF. The DNA of the CDR3 is TGTGCCAGCAGTTTTTTGGTCAGCCAAGAGACCCAGTACTTC.

Only a few counts were recorded for this clonotype. V usage is TRBV9 and J usage is TRBJ1-2; 11 positions match TRBD1. The CDR3 contains 17 residues. Unmatched junction bases numbered 15, after V lost 5 bases and J lost 6 bases. Germline loops: CDR1 SGDLS, CDR2 YYNGEE. The DNA for the CDR3 is TGTGCCAGCAGGGACGGGACAGGGGGGACGTTTTTGGATGGCTACACCTTC. It translates to CASRDGTGGTFLDGYTF. The entire variable domain, with the rest obtained from reference TRBV9 and TRBJ1-2, is as follows: DSGVTQTPKHLITATGQRVTLRCSPRSGDLSVYWYQQSLDQGLQFLIQYYNGEERAKGNILERFSAQQFPDLHSELNLSSLELGDSALYFCASRDGTGGTFLDGYTFGSGTRLTVV.

This chain uses TRBV20-1 with TRBJ1-5; D unclear. This CDR3 comprises 16 residues. Germline V lookup: CDR1 DFQATT, CDR2 SNEGSKA (reference sequence). Trimming took off 0 bases at V and 1 base at J, with 13 bases between the two ends. CDR3 sequence reads: CSARDGGEGSNQPQHF. CDR3 DNA: TGCAGTGCTAGAGATGGCGGAGAGGGAAGCAATCAGCCCCAGCATTTT.

Ten or more counts support this clonotype. J is TRBJ1-1 and V is TRBV3-1; 7 bases match TRBD1. Germline-derived CDR1 and CDR2 are LGHDT and YNNKEL (reference sequence). The CDR3 is made up of 16 amino acids. The V gene end was trimmed by 4 bases and the J gene end by 0 bases; junction bases not matched to a gene: 8. The CDR3 DNA is TGTGCCAGCAGCCCCTACAGGGGATTAATGAACACTGAAGCTTTCTTT. It yields the protein CASSPYRGLMNTEAFF.

In this sample, this clonotype turned up many times. This sequence joins TRBV7-2 and TRBJ2-1; D unclear. The CDR3 consists of 14 residues. Germline V gene lookup returns CDR1 SGHTA and CDR2 FQGNSA. The ends were cut back, 1 base at V and 4 bases at J, with 8 bases in the middle. CDR3 loop: CASSLVQSYNEQFF. Here the CDR3 DNA reads TGTGCCAGCAGCTTAGTCCAGTCTTACAATGAGCAGTTCTTC.

V is TRBV9 and J is TRBJ2-3; the match to TRBD2 covers 13 bases. V dropped 3 bases and J dropped 2; count of bases not matched to a gene: 6. This CDR3 contains 17 residues. From germline, CDR1 is SGDLS and CDR2 YYNGEE. The CDR3 nucleotides are TGTGCCAGCAGCGCCCAACTAGCGGGAGGGCCCACAGATACGCAGTATTTT. Translated, it gives CASSAQLAGGPTDTQYF.

This clonotype has a handful of counts. The genes are TRBV29-1 and TRBJ1-2; TRBD1 matches 9 bases. V shed 6 bases and J 8 bases; nucleotides not matched to a gene: 4. The CDR3 runs to 11 residues. Germline V gives CDR1 SQVTM, CDR2 ANQGSEA. The CDR3 DNA follows: TGCAGCGTAAACAGGGGGCTGGGCTACACCTTC. The encoded protein is CSVNRGLGYTF. Based on the CDR3 plus reference TRBV29-1 and TRBJ1-2, the full variable domain is SAVISQKPSRDICQRGTSLTIQCQVDSQVTMMFWYRQQPGQSLTLIATANQGSEATYESGFVIDKFPISRPNLTFSTLTVSNMSPEDSSIYLCSVNRGLGYTFGSGTRLTVV.

V usage is TRBV7-9 and J usage is TRBJ2-1, with TRBD1 matching 11 bases. Germline-derived CDR1 and CDR2 are SEHNR and FQNEAQ (reference sequence). V was pared by 6 bases and J by 9 bases, with 7 bases of the junction left unmatched. CDR3 length equals 14 residues. CDR3 residues: CASRSRTGGGEQFF. As DNA, the CDR3 is TGTGCCAGCAGATCAAGGACAGGGGGCGGTGAGCAGTTCTTC.

For this clonotype: A much larger clone is a single base away; this may be a read error. V gene TRBV7-2 combines with J gene TRBJ2-7, with D hard to call. Between the trimmed V and J ends, which lost 0 bases and 7 bases, there was a span of 4 bases. Germline V gene lookup returns CDR1 SGHTA and CDR2 FQGNSA. CDR3 size: 11 residues. As DNA, the CDR3 is TGTGCCAGCAGCTTAGCGTGGGAGCAGTACTTC. Translated: CASSLAWEQYF.